This T cell receptor beta chain was identified during a study of blood T cells in healthy people across ages. Study-wide results and limits: Higher diversity, along with more naive CD4+ cells, distinguished long-lived donors from aged donors.

This CDR3 spans 13 amino acids. V shed 3 bases and J shed 3 bases, with 8 bases lying between them. Germline loops: CDR1 SGHAT, CDR2 FQNNGV. The second PCR ran roughly 6 to 11 cycles with a sample-barcoded 5' primer and J-beta primers. TCRdb used MiXCR to reprocess the 5' RACE reads, holding one entry per CDR3 protein. The sample consists of around 1,800,000 distinct CDR3 sequences, about 39% of them appearing once. The sample, approximately 10 milliliters of peripheral blood, was drawn from each donor. For this clonotype: What it recognizes is unknown.

This clonotype originated in a human donor in good health. The sequenced material came from blood. The chain is built from TRBV11-2 and TRBJ1-1; D not certain. The CDR3: CASSFWRDTEAFF. The DNA of the CDR3 is TGTGCCAGCAGCTTCTGGCGGGACACTGAAGCTTTCTTT.